The present T cell receptor beta chain was sequenced within a study of T cell responses to AZD1222 COVID-19 vaccine (dated by TCRdb to 2020 to 2022). About the investigation overall: AZD1222 recipients whose second dose came at about 4 weeks and those whose second dose came at about 12 weeks were combined into one group, since spike-specific TCR depth and breadth did not differ between the two schedules. Trial participants were enrolled by age into subgroups of 18-55, 56-69 and 70-plus years, and around 150, 28 and 57 TCR-sequenced participants, respectively, were included in these subgroups. TCR sequencing covered over 230 trial participants: 200 to 220 given two doses of AZD1222 and approximately 26 given two doses of MenACWY control vaccine.

General conclusions and limits of the study: A significant rise in spike-specific TCR breadth and depth was observed after two AZD1222 doses relative to day 0 and relative to MenACWY recipients. CD4 TCRs associated with the vaccine covered the entire spike protein, and the dominant responses were in regions 160-218 and 743-854. Most participants were white British and females outnumbered males, and the authors suggested that clonal diversity may have been underestimated. In the small 56-69-year group, the increase in depth fell short of significance, most likely because of low power. Conclusions about previously exposed vaccinees are limited because only a handful of AZD1222 recipients were SARS-CoV-2 seropositive at baseline. Epitopes outside the regions mutated in the B.1.351 and B.1.1.7 variants were reportedly recognized by nearly half of the unique spike-specific TCRs. No day 14 peak-response samples were available, so repertoires were characterized only after the peak T cell response.

The meaning of the sample's time point label: baseline before first vaccination. Vaccinee samples came from UK trials COV001 and COV002, including a single-blind randomized controlled phase 2/3 trial of AZD1222 (ChAdOx1 nCoV-19) in healthy adults. Trial participant PBMC samples were collected at day 0 and day 28 after the second dose for TCRbeta chain sequencing. The CDR3 regions of human TCRbeta chains were analyzed by immunosequencing. The authors processed their data as follows. TCRs in the repertoires were compared against a reference library of SARS-CoV-2-specific TCRs that had been generated with the MIRA antigen-specificity platform. Breadth meant the fraction of unique TCRs that were SARS-CoV-2-associated, whereas depth meant the fraction of total T cells that were SARS-CoV-2-associated. Each spike-specific TCR was assigned to its reactive spike region and to a CD4 or CD8 class using the MIRA data. Log10-transformed breadth and depth values were compared by one-way ANOVA with Sidak's multiple comparisons tests. This immuneACCESS table, as held by TCRdb, lists in-frame sequences with V and J called but not all clones. Of the missing ones, under half trace to an unresolved V gene in checked studies; the others have no known cause. D and trimming were read from the DNA, whereas the V and J calls and clone size are those reported in that table. The sample table contains some 140,000 clones; only one count was recorded for approximately 90% of them. The top ten clones comprise around 2.7% of the sample.

As regards this clone: Its antigen is still unknown. Qualities for individual bases were not recorded, and no much larger clone is one base off.

The CDR3 starts with the cysteine, ends with the phenylalanine, and has 15 residues. Just the 45-base CDR3 DNA is kept, in frame starting at base 1. CDR1 and CDR2 are drawn from the germline V gene: SQVTM, ANQGSEA. The V end loses 6 bases and the J end loses 2 bases, and a stretch of 18 bases separates them. This clonotype was obtained from an adult in good health. The sample in question was peripheral blood, obtained on day 0 of AZD1222 vaccination. The V gene is TRBV29-1 and the J gene is TRBJ2-3; there is no confident call for the D gene. CDR3 loop: CSVDPTRDSTDTQYF. DNA sequence: TGCAGCGTCGACCCCACCCGCGACTCCACAGATACGCAGTATTTT.